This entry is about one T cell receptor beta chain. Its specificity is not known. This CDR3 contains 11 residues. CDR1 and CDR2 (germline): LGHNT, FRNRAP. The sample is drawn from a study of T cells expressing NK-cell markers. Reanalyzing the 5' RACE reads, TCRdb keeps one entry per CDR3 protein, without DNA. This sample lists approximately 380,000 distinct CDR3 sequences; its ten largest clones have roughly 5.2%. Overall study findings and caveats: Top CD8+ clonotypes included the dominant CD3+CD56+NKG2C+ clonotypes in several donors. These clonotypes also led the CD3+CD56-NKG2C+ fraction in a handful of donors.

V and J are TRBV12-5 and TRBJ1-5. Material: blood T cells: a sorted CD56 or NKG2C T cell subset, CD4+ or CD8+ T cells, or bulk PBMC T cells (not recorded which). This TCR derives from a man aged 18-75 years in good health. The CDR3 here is CASGLNQPQHF.